These 10 T cell receptor beta chains share one sample of origin, sequenced in a study of OX40 agonist ivuxolimab in advanced cancers. Data came from immunoSEQ multiplex PCR; TCRdb stores just in-frame clones and leaves some out. The table shows roughly 71,000 clones, with around 89% occurring only once. The source was CD4+ or CD8+ T cells sorted from blood, collected in a trial of the OX40 agonist ivuxolimab. These receptors all come from an adult with an advanced solid tumor such as melanoma, head and neck, liver or kidney cancer.

The genes are TRBV11-2 and TRBJ2-1; D perhaps matches TRBD1 (6 bases). Germline CDR1 and CDR2: SGHAT and FQNNGV. The V end was cut by 0 bases, the J end by 13 bases, with 16 bases between. This CDR3 has 14 residues. DNA of the CDR3: TGTGCCAGCAGCTTAGATAAAGGGTCAGGGGAACAGTTCTTC. Its protein is CASSLDKGSGEQFF.

This rearrangement joins TRBV7-8 to TRBJ1-2; TRBD1 might be the D (6 bases). The CDR3 has 16 residues. V was cut by 1 base and J by 4 bases, with 16 bases left in between. The germline gives CDR1 SGHVS, CDR2 FQNEAQ. The CDR3 DNA is TGTGCCAGCAGCTTAGTTTCGGCAGGGGCAGGCTATGGCTACACCTTC. Protein sequence: CASSLVSAGAGYGYTF.

The sample holds one count of this clone. The chain recombines TRBV5-1 with TRBJ2-7; D remains ambiguous. Germline values: CDR1 SGHRS, CDR2 YFSETQ. The V end lost 1 base, the J end lost 6 bases, and 14 bases lay between the germline ends. This CDR3 region has 14 residues. The CDR3, as DNA: TGCGCCAGCAGCTTGACCCCGGATTGGAGCGAGCAGTACTTC. Its protein product is CASSLTPDWSEQYF.

The V call is TRBV6-5, the J call TRBJ1-2, with 10 bases that match TRBD1. Germline CDR1 MNHEY, CDR2 SVGAGI. The CDR3 totals 16 residues. V shed 4 bases, J shed 6 bases, and the junction held 11 bases outside the gene matches. DNA of the CDR3: TGTGCCAGCAGTTCCCGGAGGGGGACAGGGGAGAATGGCTACACCTTC. Amino acids: CASSSRRGTGENGYTF.

V is TRBV7-6 and J is TRBJ2-7; no definite D call. The V end lost 8 bases, the J end lost 1 base, and 12 bases lay between the germline ends. The CDR3 covers 13 residues. CDR1 SGHVS and CDR2 FNYEAQ come from the germline V gene. The CDR3 protein is CASVPDWSYEQYF. DNA of the CDR3: TGTGCCAGCGTCCCAGACTGGTCCTACGAGCAGTACTTC.

The chain combines TRBV15 with TRBJ2-7; a possible D gene is TRBD1 (6 bases). V lost 1 base and J 2 bases, leaving 12 bases between the germline ends. The CDR3 is 15 amino acids. Per germline, CDR1 LNHNV and CDR2 YYDKDF (reference sequence). In DNA, the CDR3 is TGTGCCACCAGCAGAGGTACAGGGATTACCTACGAGCAGTACTTC. Translation gives CATSRGTGITYEQYF.

In DNA form, the CDR3 reads TGTGCCACCAGAGGAGGAGTCTATCAGCCCCAGCATTTT. It translates to CATRGGVYQPQHF. This rearrangement joins TRBV6-1 to TRBJ1-5, with D uncertain. Trimming shortened V by 10 bases and J by 5 bases, and 15 bases separated the two germline ends. Germline V lookup: CDR1 MNHNS, CDR2 SASEGT. This CDR3 is 13 amino acids long.

The CDR3 DNA reads TGTGCCAGTAGTGTACAGGGGAGGTACGAGCAGTACTTC. Its translation: CASSVQGRYEQYF. The rearrangement joins TRBV19 to TRBJ2-7, with D perhaps matching TRBD1 (7 bases). The CDR3 is 13 residues long. V gave up 5 bases and J gave up 4 bases, with 12 bases separating them. CDR1 and CDR2 from the germline V gene are LNHDA and SQIVND (reference sequence). The full variable domain, rest sourced from reference TRBV19 and TRBJ2-7, is DGGITQSPKYLFRKEGQNVTLSCEQNLNHDAMYWYRQDPGQGLRLIYYSQIVNDFQKGDIAEGYSVSREKKESFPLTVTSAQKNPTAFYLCASSVQGRYEQYFGPGTRLTVT.

V and J are TRBV6-4 and TRBJ2-1; the match to TRBD2 covers 10 bases. CDR3 length equals 16 residues. The germline CDR1 and CDR2 sequences are MRHNA and SNTAGT. J gave up 1 base and V 6 bases, and 6 bases lay outside the gene matches. The CDR3 nucleotides read TGTGCCAGCAGCCAGGGACTAGCGTATTCCTACAATGAGCAGTTCTTC. Translated, it gives CASSQGLAYSYNEQFF.

This chain uses TRBV18 with TRBJ2-5, with TRBD2 identical over 9 bases. With V trimmed by 6 bases and J by 5 bases, 7 bases remained unmatched. The CDR3 runs to 14 residues. Germline V gene data show CDR1 as KGHSH and CDR2 as LQKENI. The DNA of the CDR3 is TGTGCCAGCTCTGCGGGAGGGCCAGGGGAGACCCAGTACTTC. It codes for CASSAGGPGETQYF.